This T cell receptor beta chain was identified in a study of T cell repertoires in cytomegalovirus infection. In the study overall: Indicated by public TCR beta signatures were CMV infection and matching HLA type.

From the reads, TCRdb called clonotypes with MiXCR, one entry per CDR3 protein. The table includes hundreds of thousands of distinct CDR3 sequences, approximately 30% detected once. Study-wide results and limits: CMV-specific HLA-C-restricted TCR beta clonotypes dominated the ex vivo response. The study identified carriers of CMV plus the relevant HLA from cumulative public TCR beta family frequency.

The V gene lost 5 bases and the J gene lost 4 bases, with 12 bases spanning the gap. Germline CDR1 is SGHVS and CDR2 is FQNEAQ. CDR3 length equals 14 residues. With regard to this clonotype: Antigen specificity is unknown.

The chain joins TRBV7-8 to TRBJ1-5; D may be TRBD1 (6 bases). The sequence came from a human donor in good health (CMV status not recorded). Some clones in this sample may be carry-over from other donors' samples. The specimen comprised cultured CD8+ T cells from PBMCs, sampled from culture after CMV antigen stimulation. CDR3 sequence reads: CASSIGQINQPQHF. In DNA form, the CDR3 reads TGTGCCAGCAGCATAGGACAGATTAATCAGCCCCAGCATTTT.